Following are 21 T cell receptor beta chains from one sample sequenced in a study of cytomegalovirus exposure and HLA in healthy donors. PCR used 60 Vbeta primers and 13 Jbeta primers. The method was immunoSEQ multiplex PCR; TCRdb's version includes in-frame clones alone and lacks a portion of them. The sample yields about 140,000 clones, approximately 80% seen once. Sequencing input: PBMCs. These receptors originate from a woman aged 60-75 years in good health and CMV-seropositive.

V usage is TRBV27 and J usage is TRBJ1-3; tentatively, D is TRBD1 (5 bases). Germline CDR1 reads MNHEY; CDR2 reads SMNVEV (reference sequence). The CDR3 is 14 amino acids. With 2 bases removed from V and 4 bases from J, the gap between germline ends came to 9 bases. For the CDR3, the DNA is TGTGCCAGCAGTTTACAGGGATCAGGAAACACCATATATTTT. It specifies CASSLQGSGNTIYF.

This chain links TRBV6-6 with TRBJ1-1; 7 bases fit TRBD1. CDR1 is MNHNY and CDR2 is SVGAGI in the germline V gene (reference sequence). V shed 6 bases, J shed 5 bases, and the junction held 9 bases outside the gene matches. The CDR3 is made up of 14 amino acids. The CDR3 DNA reads as TGTGCCAGCAGACCTCCGGGACAGTTAACTGAAGCTTTCTTT. Translation: CASRPPGQLTEAFF.

V usage is TRBV4-1 and J usage is TRBJ1-3; TRBD1 aligns across 7 bases. Trimming cost V 1 base and J 2 bases; bases outside gene matches: 8. There are 17 residues in the CDR3. The germline V gene encodes CDR1 MGHRA and CDR2 YSYEKL. The CDR3 sequence is CASSQGPPDRAGNTIYF. Here the CDR3 DNA reads TGCGCCAGCAGCCAAGGTCCCCCCGACAGGGCTGGAAACACCATATATTTT.

The rearrangement links TRBV6-1 to TRBJ2-7; the D gene is possibly TRBD1 (6 bases). Germline assignment: CDR1 MNHNS and CDR2 SASEGT. CDR3 length: 15 residues. Trimming stripped 5 bases from V and 4 bases from J, with 18 bases between. The DNA of the CDR3 is TGTGCCAGCAGTAACCACCGGGACAACTCTTACGAGCAGTACTTC. This gives the protein CASSNHRDNSYEQYF.

V and J are TRBV11-3 and TRBJ1-4, with 9 bases fitting TRBD1. Germline loops: CDR1 SGHNT, CDR2 YENEEA. This CDR3 has 17 amino acids. Trimming at V came to 5 bases and at J to 0 bases, leaving 7 bases not matched to a gene. CDR3 in amino acids: CASSAGQGRATNEKLFF. DNA of the CDR3: TGTGCCAGCAGCGCAGGACAGGGGAGGGCAACTAATGAAAAACTGTTTTTT.

This clone turned up a few times. The V gene is TRBV5-1, the J gene TRBJ2-2, with TRBD2 as a possible D gene (5 bases). Looked up from germline, CDR1 is SGHRS and CDR2 is YFSETQ. The ends were cut back, 8 bases at V and 0 bases at J, with 14 bases in the middle. The CDR3 is 15 amino acids. The CDR3 DNA is TGCGCCAGTTCCGAGCGGAACACGAACACCGGGGAGCTGTTTTTT. It is translated as CASSERNTNTGELFF.

The J gene is TRBJ2-3, the V gene TRBV6-4; D is possibly TRBD1 (6 bases). Germline V gene sequence: CDR1 MRHNA, CDR2 SNTAGT. Trimming shortened V by 4 bases and J by 7 bases, and 18 bases separated the two germline ends. This CDR3 comprises 15 residues. The CDR3 sequence: CASSVLGGAGHTQYF. The CDR3 DNA reads TGTGCCAGCAGTGTGTTAGGGGGAGCAGGGCATACGCAGTATTTT.

This sequence joins TRBV5-6 and TRBJ2-3; the match to TRBD2 covers 7 bases. The junction had 5 bases not matched to a gene; V was cut back by 3 bases and J by 1 base. The CDR3 has 15 residues. Germline CDR1 reads SGHDT; CDR2 reads YYEEEE. For the CDR3, the DNA is TGTGCCAGCAGCTGGGGGGGTATTGGCACAGATACGCAGTATTTT. This translates into CASSWGGIGTDTQYF. Complete variable domain (other parts from reference TRBV5-6 and TRBJ2-3): DAGVTQSPTHLIKTRGQQVTLRCSPKSGHDTVSWYQQALGQGPQFIFQYYEEEERQRGNFPDRFSGHQFPNYSSELNVNALLLGDSALYLCASSWGGIGTDTQYFGPGTRLTVL.

The rearrangement links TRBV28 to TRBJ2-1; D not resolved. CDR1 and CDR2 from the germline V gene are MDHEN and SYDVKM. This CDR3 region has 14 residues. V lost 6 bases, J lost 7 bases, and 16 bases lay in between. In DNA, the CDR3 is TGTGCCAGCAGCCCCCAACGGTCCATTAATGAGCAGTTCTTC. Translated, it gives CASSPQRSINEQFF.

CDR3 residues: CASSQGQGLYEQYF. The CDR3 bases are TGCGCCAGCAGCCAAGGACAGGGGTTATACGAGCAGTACTTC. The genes are TRBV4-1 and TRBJ2-7, with 8 bases fitting TRBD1. This CDR3 contains 14 residues. Germline CDR1 reads MGHRA; CDR2 reads YSYEKL. J lost 4 bases, V lost 1 base, and 3 bases had no gene match.

The chain links TRBV6-5 to TRBJ2-5; TRBD2 is a possible D gene (6 bases). Per germline, CDR1 MNHEY and CDR2 SVGAGI. V dropped 2 bases and J dropped 2 bases, with 9 bases sitting between them. This CDR3 contains 14 residues. CDR3 protein: CASSYLSGQETQYF. As DNA, the CDR3 is TGTGCCAGCAGTTACCTTAGCGGACAAGAGACCCAGTACTTC.

Of note for this clone: Compared with germline, one end of the junction differs, possibly owing to a read error. V is TRBV7-7 and J is TRBJ2-5, with a weak D call TRBD1 (5 bases). The germline CDR1 and CDR2 sequences are SSHAT and FNYEAQ (reference sequence). This CDR3 has 13 amino acids. The CDR3 region is CASSLGAEETQYF. In DNA form, the CDR3 reads TGTGCTAGCAGCTTAGGGGCAGAAGAGACCCAGTACTTC.

CDR3 sequence (DNA): TGTGCCAGCAGTTTAGTGACTAACTACGAGCAGTACTTC. It yields the protein CASSLVTNYEQYF. The chain has TRBV27 and TRBJ2-7; D possibly corresponds to TRBD2 (5 bases). CDR1 is MNHEY, CDR2 SMNVEV, per germline (reference sequence). Trimming removed 2 bases at V and 3 bases at J, with 8 bases between. The CDR3 covers 13 residues.

In nucleotides, the CDR3 is TGCGCCAGCACCCGGGACAGATCCTACGAGCAGTACTTC. Translation gives CASTRDRSYEQYF. The rearrangement links TRBV5-1 to TRBJ2-7; 7 bases agree with TRBD1. This CDR3 contains 13 residues. Germline trimming cut 6 bases from V and 1 base from J; bases unmatched to any gene: 4. CDR1 and CDR2 from the germline V gene are SGHRS and YFSETQ.

The CDR3 DNA sequence: TGTGCCAGTAGTATTGCGGGAGGGTTGAATACGCAGTATTTT. This encodes CASSIAGGLNTQYF. The chain recombines TRBV19 with TRBJ2-3, with 9 bases lining up with TRBD2. The CDR3 sequence is 14 residues long. Trimming removed 3 bases from V and 7 bases from J; junction bases left unmatched: 5. Looked up from germline, CDR1 is LNHDA and CDR2 is SQIVND (reference sequence).

The chain has TRBV6-6 and TRBJ2-5, with TRBD2 as a possible D gene (6 bases). Germline CDR1 MNHNY, CDR2 SVGAGI (reference sequence). The V end lost 6 bases, the J end lost 5 bases, and 10 bases lay between the germline ends. CDR3 length: 12 residues. CDR3 region: CASSTRGETQYF. The CDR3 DNA is TGTGCCAGCAGCACCCGGGGGGAGACCCAGTACTTC.

This clone was observed once. V usage is TRBV6-6 and J usage is TRBJ1-5; D is unclear. Germline V gives CDR1 MNHNY, CDR2 SVGAGI (reference sequence). This CDR3 region has 15 residues. The V gene lost 2 bases and the J gene lost 4 bases, with 12 bases spanning the gap. The CDR3, as DNA: TGTGCCAGCAGTTACACGAAGGCGGGGAATCAGCCCCAGCATTTT. Amino acid sequence: CASSYTKAGNQPQHF.

This clone was recorded once. This rearrangement joins TRBV10-3 to TRBJ2-7; 8 bases are shared with TRBD1. The ends lost 10 bases at V and 2 bases at J; junction bases unmatched: 4. Germline V lookup: CDR1 ENHRY, CDR2 SYGVKD. The CDR3 sequence is 12 residues long. The CDR3 here is CATTDRAYEQYF. The CDR3 region has the DNA TGTGCCACCACGGACAGGGCCTACGAGCAGTACTTC.

This clone appeared once. This rearrangement joins TRBV28 to TRBJ1-5; unclear D gene. CDR3 size: 11 residues. Trimming pared 4 bases from V and 7 bases from J, leaving 5 bases between. CDR1 and CDR2 (germline): MDHEN, SYDVKM. CDR3 in amino acids: CASSSPQPQHF. The DNA of the CDR3 is TGTGCCAGCAGTTCCCCGCAGCCCCAGCATTTT.

This sequence joins TRBV13 and TRBJ2-5; TRBD2 agrees at 10 bases. This CDR3 region has 15 residues. Germline trimming cut 2 bases from V and 3 bases from J; bases unmatched to any gene: 3. Germline assignment: CDR1 PRHDT and CDR2 FYEKMQ (reference sequence). CDR3 nucleotides: TGTGCCAGCAGCTTACGGACTAGCGGTAAAGAGACCCAGTACTTC. Its translation: CASSLRTSGKETQYF. Supplemented by reference TRBV13 and TRBJ2-5, the full variable domain reads AAGVIQSPRHLIKEKRETATLKCYPIPRHDTVYWYQQGPGQDPQFLISFYEKMQSDKGSIPDRFSAQQFSDYHSELNMSSLELGDSALYFCASSLRTSGKETQYFGPGTRLLVL.

The gene calls are TRBV30 and TRBJ1-2, with D possibly TRBD1 on 5 matching bases. V was clipped by 4 bases and J by 5 bases, with 14 bases between them. Germline CDR1 and CDR2: GTSNPN and SVGIG (reference sequence). The CDR3 consists of 13 residues. DNA of the CDR3: TGTGCCTGGAATCCGGGGCGGGGGTATGGCTACACCTTC. Protein product: CAWNPGRGYGYTF. The complete variable domain, with remaining parts taken from reference TRBV30 and TRBJ1-2, reads SQTIHQWPATLVQPVGSPLSLECTVEGTSNPNLYWYRQAAGRGLQLLFYSVGIGQISSEVPQNLSASRPQDRQFILSSKKLLLSDSGFYLCAWNPGRGYGYTFGSGTRLTVV.